What follows are 16 T cell receptor beta chains derived from one specimen sequenced in a study of pediatric ulcerative colitis. One to two pinch biopsies were taken from the rectum during colonoscopy. Only in-frame clones appear in the TCRdb table, and some are missing; sequencing was by immunoSEQ multiplex PCR. In the table there are 30,000 to 35,000 clones, roughly 81% of which are singletons. Sequenced material: gut tissue. These receptors were collected from a boy between 5 and 17 years old with mild ulcerative colitis.

V usage is TRBV5-1 and J usage is TRBJ1-2; a possible D gene is TRBD1 (6 bases). Germline V CDR1 and CDR2: SGHRS, YFSETQ. Trimming pared 3 bases from V and 6 bases from J, leaving 15 bases between. The CDR3 sequence is 14 residues long. CDR3: CASSWSGAGDGYTF. CDR3 bases: TGCGCCAGCAGCTGGAGTGGGGCAGGGGATGGCTACACCTTC.

The chain employs TRBV7-9 and TRBJ2-5; D may be TRBD2 (5 bases). V shed 1 base and J shed 2 bases, with 5 bases lying between them. The CDR3 is made up of 13 amino acids. Germline CDR1 SEHNR, CDR2 FQNEAQ (reference sequence). The chain's CDR3 is CASSLGEQETQYF. CDR3 nucleotides: TGTGCCAGCAGCTTAGGGGAGCAAGAGACCCAGTACTTC.

The V gene is TRBV4-1, the J gene TRBJ2-7, with 8 bases matching TRBD2. Looked up from germline, CDR1 is MGHRA and CDR2 is YSYEKL. V gave up 0 bases and J gave up 6 bases; unmatched junction bases: 19. The CDR3 sequence is 19 residues long. The CDR3 nucleotides read TGCGCCAGCAGCCAAGATCCCCGGACTAGCCCCGAGGGATTAGTCGAGCAGTACTTC. It yields the protein CASSQDPRTSPEGLVEQYF.

The CDR3 DNA is TGTGCCAGCAGCTTAGTGTCTCACGAGCAGTACTTC. It encodes CASSLVSHEQYF. The gene calls are TRBV7-2 and TRBJ2-7; D is unresolved. The CDR3 is 12 residues long. Trimming took 1 base from V and 5 from J, leaving 6 bases between them. Germline V gives CDR1 SGHTA, CDR2 FQGNSA.

The CDR3 region has the DNA TGTGCCAGCAGCGTCAGTCCAAACAGGGGGTTGACCTACGAGCAGTACTTC. It translates to CASSVSPNRGLTYEQYF. The chain couples TRBV9 to TRBJ2-7, with TRBD1 identical over 8 bases. The V and J ends lost 2 bases and 2 bases, in that order; junction bases with no gene match: 12. The CDR3 runs to 17 residues. CDR1 and CDR2 from the germline V gene are SGDLS and YYNGEE.

The chain has TRBV18 and TRBJ2-7; 11 bases agree with TRBD2. CDR1 KGHSH and CDR2 LQKENI come from the germline V gene. Trimming cost V 2 bases and J 5 bases; bases outside gene matches: 11. The CDR3 runs 17 residues. CDR3 sequence reads: CASSPDGTSGTFDEQYF. CDR3 DNA sequence: TGTGCCAGCTCACCAGACGGGACTAGCGGAACATTCGACGAGCAGTACTTC.

The CDR3, as DNA: TGTGCCAGTAGTCCCACGGGTGGGCTTGAACGAGCTTTCTTT. This codes for CASSPTGGLERAFF. This chain joins TRBV19 and TRBJ1-1; D unresolved. This CDR3 has 14 amino acids. Trimming cost V 5 bases and J 10 bases, with 20 bases left between them. Germline V gives CDR1 LNHDA, CDR2 SQIVND (reference sequence). The full variable domain, in which reference TRBV19 and TRBJ1-1 provide the parts outside the CDR3, is DGGITQSPKYLFRKEGQNVTLSCEQNLNHDAMYWYRQDPGQGLRLIYYSQIVNDFQKGDIAEGYSVSREKKESFPLTVTSAQKNPTAFYLCASSPTGGLERAFFGQGTRLTVV.

This rearrangement joins TRBV7-2 to TRBJ1-2; possible D gene TRBD1, 5 bases. This CDR3 has 21 residues. Deletions cut 0 bases from V and 5 bases from J, with 31 bases between. The germline CDR1 and CDR2 sequences are SGHTA and FQGNSA. The CDR3 DNA sequence: TGTGCCAGCAGCTTAGCGGGTCCGCTGGACAACTATTTCATGGGTGCTTATGGCTACACCTTC. This gives the protein CASSLAGPLDNYFMGAYGYTF.

The CDR3 sequence: CASSSMGTGTSYGYTF. The CDR3 DNA is TGTGCCAGTAGTAGCATGGGGACAGGTACAAGCTATGGCTACACCTTC. The chain carries TRBV19 and TRBJ1-2, with TRBD1 identical over 8 bases. CDR3 size: 16 residues. J was trimmed by 4 bases and V by 4 bases; bases with no gene match: 11. In germline, CDR1 is LNHDA, CDR2 SQIVND (reference sequence).

This clone showed up just a few times. This chain joins TRBV30 and TRBJ1-5; a possible D gene is TRBD1 (5 bases). Trimming pared 0 bases from V and 6 bases from J, leaving 15 bases between. The CDR3 contains 15 residues. Germline loops: CDR1 GTSNPN, CDR2 SVGIG (reference sequence). The CDR3 DNA follows: TGTGCCTGGAGTGTAAGCAGGGCTGGGGGTCAGCCCCAGCATTTT. Translation: CAWSVSRAGGQPQHF.

The table lists this clone with a few counts. V gene TRBV6-1 combines with J gene TRBJ1-1, with unresolved D. Trimming left V 8 bases short and J 0 bases short, with 10 bases between. The CDR3 has 13 residues. Germline V gene lookup returns CDR1 MNHNS and CDR2 SASEGT. The DNA of the CDR3 is TGTGCCAGCGTACGAACCATGAACACTGAAGCTTTCTTT. It codes for CASVRTMNTEAFF.

This chain links TRBV2 with TRBJ1-5, with 8 nucleotides matching TRBD1. The CDR3 contains 14 residues. Germline V gene sequence: CDR1 SNHLY, CDR2 FYNNEI. After removal of 5 bases from V and 5 bases from J, the junction contained 5 bases not matched to a gene. The CDR3 loop is CASSSPGQDQPQHF. CDR3 sequence (DNA): TGTGCCAGCAGTTCGCCGGGACAGGATCAGCCCCAGCATTTT. Supplemented by reference TRBV2 and TRBJ1-5, the full variable domain reads EPEVTQTPSHQVTQMGQEVILRCVPISNHLYFYWYRQILGQKVEFLVSFYNNEISEKSEIFDDQFSVERPDGSNFTLKIRSTKLEDSAMYFCASSSPGQDQPQHFGDGTRLSIL.

The chain combines TRBV6-1 with TRBJ2-5, with 11 bases aligning to TRBD2. This CDR3 comprises 15 residues. Germline-derived CDR1 and CDR2 are MNHNS and SASEGT. Trimming at V came to 1 base and at J to 3 bases, leaving 1 base not matched to a gene. The CDR3 DNA is TGTGCCAGCAGTGAAGTTAGCGGGGGGGAAGAGACCCAGTACTTC. Translating gives CASSEVSGGEETQYF.

The chain employs TRBV5-4 and TRBJ1-2; D remains unclear. The V end was cut by 1 base, the J end by 0 bases, with 10 bases between. The V gene's germline CDR1 is SGHNT and CDR2 YYREEE (reference sequence). This CDR3 has 15 residues. The DNA of the CDR3 is TGTGCCAGCAGCTTGTTTAGGCTTACTAACTATGGCTACACCTTC. It codes for CASSLFRLTNYGYTF.

In this sample, this clone turned up once. The chain recombines TRBV7-6 with TRBJ2-2, with 8 bases fitting TRBD2. CDR3 length: 16 amino acids. Germline V gene lookup returns CDR1 SGHVS and CDR2 FNYEAQ. The J segment lost 4 bases and the V segment lost 0 bases, leaving 4 bases of the junction unmatched. CDR3 DNA: TGTGCCAGCAGCTTAGCGCAACGGGGGGGCACCGGGGAGCTGTTTTTT. Translation gives CASSLAQRGGTGELFF.

This clone was seen more than once but under ten times. The sample contains more than one DNA sequence encoding this CDR3. CDR3 sequence: CASSSTGNYGYTF. The CDR3 DNA follows: TGTGCCAGCAGCTCGACAGGGAACTATGGCTACACCTTC. The rearrangement joins TRBV7-9 to TRBJ1-2, with TRBD1 identical over 7 bases. This CDR3 spans 13 amino acids. V lost 4 bases to trimming and J lost 2 bases; unmatched junction nucleotides: 1. Germline V gene sequence: CDR1 SEHNR, CDR2 FQNEAQ (reference sequence).